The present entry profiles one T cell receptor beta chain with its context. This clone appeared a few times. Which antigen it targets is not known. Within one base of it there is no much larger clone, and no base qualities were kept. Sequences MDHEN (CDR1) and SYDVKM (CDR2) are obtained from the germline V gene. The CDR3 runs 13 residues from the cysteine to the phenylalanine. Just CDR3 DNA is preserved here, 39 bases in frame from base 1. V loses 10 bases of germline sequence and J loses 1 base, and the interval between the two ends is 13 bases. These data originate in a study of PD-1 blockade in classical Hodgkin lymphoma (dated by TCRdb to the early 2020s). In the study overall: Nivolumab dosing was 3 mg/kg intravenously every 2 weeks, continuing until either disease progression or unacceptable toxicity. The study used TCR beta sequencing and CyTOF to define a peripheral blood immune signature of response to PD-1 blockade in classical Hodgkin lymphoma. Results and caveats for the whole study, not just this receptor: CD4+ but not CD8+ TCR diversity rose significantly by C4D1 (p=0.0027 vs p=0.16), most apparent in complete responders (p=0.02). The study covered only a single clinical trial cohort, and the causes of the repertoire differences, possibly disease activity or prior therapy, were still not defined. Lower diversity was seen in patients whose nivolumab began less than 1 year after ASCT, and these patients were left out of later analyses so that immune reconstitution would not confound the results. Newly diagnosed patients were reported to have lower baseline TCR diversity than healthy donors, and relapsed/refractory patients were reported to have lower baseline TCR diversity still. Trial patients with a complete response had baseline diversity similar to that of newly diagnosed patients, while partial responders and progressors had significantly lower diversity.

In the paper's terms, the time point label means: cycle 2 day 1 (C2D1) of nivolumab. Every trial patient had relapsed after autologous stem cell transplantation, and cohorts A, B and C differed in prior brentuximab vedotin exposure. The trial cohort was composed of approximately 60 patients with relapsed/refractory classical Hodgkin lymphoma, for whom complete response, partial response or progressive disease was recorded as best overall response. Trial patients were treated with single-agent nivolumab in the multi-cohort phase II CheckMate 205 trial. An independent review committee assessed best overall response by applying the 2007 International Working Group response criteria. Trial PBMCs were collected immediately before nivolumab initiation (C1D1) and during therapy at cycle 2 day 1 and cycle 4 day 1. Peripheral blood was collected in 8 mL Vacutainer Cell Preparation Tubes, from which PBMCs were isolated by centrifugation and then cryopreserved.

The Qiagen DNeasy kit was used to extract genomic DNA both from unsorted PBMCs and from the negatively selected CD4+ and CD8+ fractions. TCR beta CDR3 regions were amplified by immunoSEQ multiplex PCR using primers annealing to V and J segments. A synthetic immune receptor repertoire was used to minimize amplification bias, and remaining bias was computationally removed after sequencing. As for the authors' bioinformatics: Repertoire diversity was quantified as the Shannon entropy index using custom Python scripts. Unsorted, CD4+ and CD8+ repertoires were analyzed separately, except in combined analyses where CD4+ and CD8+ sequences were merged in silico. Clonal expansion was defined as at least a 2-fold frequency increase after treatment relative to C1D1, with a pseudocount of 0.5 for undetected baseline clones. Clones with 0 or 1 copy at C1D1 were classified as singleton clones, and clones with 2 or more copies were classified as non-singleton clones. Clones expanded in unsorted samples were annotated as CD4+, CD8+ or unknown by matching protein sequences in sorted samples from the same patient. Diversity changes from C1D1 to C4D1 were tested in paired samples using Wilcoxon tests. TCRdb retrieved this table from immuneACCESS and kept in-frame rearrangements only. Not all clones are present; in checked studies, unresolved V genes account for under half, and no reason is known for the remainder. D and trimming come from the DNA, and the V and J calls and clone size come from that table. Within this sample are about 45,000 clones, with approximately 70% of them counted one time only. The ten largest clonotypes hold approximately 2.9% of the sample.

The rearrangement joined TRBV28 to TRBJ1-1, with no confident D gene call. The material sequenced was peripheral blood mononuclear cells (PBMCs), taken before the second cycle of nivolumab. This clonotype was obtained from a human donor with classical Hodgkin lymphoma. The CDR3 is CATRSLTNTEAFF. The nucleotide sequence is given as TGTGCCACCCGCTCCCTGACGAACACTGAAGCTTTCTTT.